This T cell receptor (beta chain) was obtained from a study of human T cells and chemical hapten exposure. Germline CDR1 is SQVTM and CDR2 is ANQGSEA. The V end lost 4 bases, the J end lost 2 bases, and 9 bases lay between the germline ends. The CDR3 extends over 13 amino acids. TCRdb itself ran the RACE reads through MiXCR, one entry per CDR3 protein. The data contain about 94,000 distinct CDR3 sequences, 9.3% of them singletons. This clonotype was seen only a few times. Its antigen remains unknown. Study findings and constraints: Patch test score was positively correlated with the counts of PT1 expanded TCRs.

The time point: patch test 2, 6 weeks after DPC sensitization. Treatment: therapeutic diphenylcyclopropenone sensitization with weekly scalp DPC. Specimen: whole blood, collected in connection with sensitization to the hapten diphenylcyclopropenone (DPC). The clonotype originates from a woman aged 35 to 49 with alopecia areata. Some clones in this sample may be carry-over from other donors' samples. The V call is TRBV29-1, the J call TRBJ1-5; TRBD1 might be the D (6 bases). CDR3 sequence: CSVADRGNQPQHF. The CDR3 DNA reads TGCAGCGTTGCGGACAGAGGCAATCAGCCCCAGCATTTT.